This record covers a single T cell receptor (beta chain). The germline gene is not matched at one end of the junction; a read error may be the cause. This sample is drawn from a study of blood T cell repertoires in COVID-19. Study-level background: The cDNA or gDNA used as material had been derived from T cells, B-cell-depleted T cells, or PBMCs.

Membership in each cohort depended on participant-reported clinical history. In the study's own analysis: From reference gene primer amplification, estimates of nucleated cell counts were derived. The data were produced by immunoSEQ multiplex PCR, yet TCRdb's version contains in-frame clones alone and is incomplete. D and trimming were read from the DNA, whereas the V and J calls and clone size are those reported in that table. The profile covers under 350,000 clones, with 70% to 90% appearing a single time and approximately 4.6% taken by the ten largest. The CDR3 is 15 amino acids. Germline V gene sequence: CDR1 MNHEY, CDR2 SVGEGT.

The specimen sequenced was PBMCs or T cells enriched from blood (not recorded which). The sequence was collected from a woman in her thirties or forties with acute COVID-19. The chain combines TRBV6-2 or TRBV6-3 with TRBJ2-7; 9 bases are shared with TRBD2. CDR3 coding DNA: TGTGCCAGCAGTTATGGGGCTAGCGGGATATACGCGCAGTACTTC. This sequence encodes CASSYGASGIYAQYF.